Listed below are T cell receptor beta chains from one sample, sequenced in a study of T cells in Graves' hyperthyroidism and ophthalmopathy. TCRdb redid the calling of the multiplex PCR reads with MiXCR, one entry per CDR3 protein. The sample yields just under 750,000 distinct CDR3 sequences, approximately 40% seen once. Sample: blood. The receptor source for this set is a woman aged 40 to 55 with Graves' hyperthyroidism. CDR3s include the opening cysteine and the closing phenylalanine or tryptophan. D genes are given only for firm matches. Clone sizes are given selectively: once, few, many, or a class where the clone is expanded.

abundance	v_gene	j_gene	d_gene	CDR3nt	CDR3aa
-	TRBV6-1	TRBJ1-1	-	TGTGCCAGCACACGCAGGATAATGAACACTGAAGCTTTCTTT	CASTRRIMNTEAFF
-	TRBV7-9	TRBJ2-2	-	TGTGCCAGCAGCTTATCCCCATCCAACCCGAACACCGGAGAGCTGTTTTTT	CASSLSPSNPNTGELFF
many	TRBV20-1	TRBJ2-5	-	TGCAGTGCTAGGATGGGACGCCTGGTGGAGACCCAGTACTTC	CSARMGRLVETQYF
many	TRBV7-2	TRBJ2-7	-	TGTGCCAGCAGCGCCCCCTCCTCCTACGAGCAGTACTTC	CASSAPSSYEQYF
-	TRBV29-1	TRBJ2-3	TRBD2	TGCAGCGTTTATTCCGGGAGGGCCACAGATACGCAGTATTTT	CSVYSGRATDTQYF
many	TRBV12-3/TRBV12-4	TRBJ1-1	-	TGTGCCAGCAGTCCCCCCCCGCACACTGAAGCTTTCTTT	CASSPPPHTEAFF
once	TRBV12-3/TRBV12-4	TRBJ2-1	TRBD1	TGTGCCAGCAGTTTCGACAGGGGCTACAATGAGCAGTTCTTC	CASSFDRGYNEQFF
few	TRBV7-2	TRBJ1-6	-	TGTGCCAGCTCACCAGTGGTGAAATCACCCCTCCACTTT	CASSPVVKSPLHF
-	TRBV7-6	TRBJ2-2	TRBD2	TGTGCCAGCAGCCTCCTAGCGGATACCGGGGAGCTGTTTTTT	CASSLLADTGELFF
-	TRBV29-1	TRBJ1-1	-	TGCAGCGTAACGGGAATGAACACTGAAGCTTTCTTT	CSVTGMNTEAFF
many	TRBV5-6	TRBJ1-2	-	TGTGCCAGCAGCTTGGTTGGCGGGTTTGCGTATGGCTACACCTTC	CASSLVGGFAYGYTF
many	TRBV4-2	TRBJ2-7	TRBD1	TGTGCCAGCAGCCAAGCTGGGGACAGGAACTACGAGCAGTACTTC	CASSQAGDRNYEQYF
few	TRBV11-2	TRBJ2-3	-	TGTGCCAGCAGCTCGGACAGACGCACAGATACGCAGTATTTT	CASSSDRRTDTQYF
few	TRBV6-6	TRBJ2-7	-	TGTGCCAGCAGTCAGACGCGCGAGCAGTACTTC	CASSQTREQYF
-	TRBV4-3	TRBJ1-4	TRBD1	TGCGCCAGCAGCCAAGAAAAACAGGGGGGCGAAAAACTGTTTTTT	CASSQEKQGGEKLFF
-	TRBV7-8	TRBJ2-5	TRBD1	TGTGCCAGCAGCCAAACAGGGGCGCATCAAGAGACCCAGTACTTC	CASSQTGAHQETQYF
-	TRBV10-1	TRBJ2-6	-	TGCGCCAGCAGTGACACCGGACCTTCTGGGGCCAACGTCCTGACTTTC	CASSDTGPSGANVLTF
-	TRBV12-3/TRBV12-4	TRBJ2-5	-	TGTGCCAGCATTGGGGATTCCCAAGAGACCCAGTACTTC	CASIGDSQETQYF
-	TRBV4-3	TRBJ2-7	TRBD2	TGCGCCAGCAGCCAAGATATGGCTAGCGGCTACGAGCAGTACTTC	CASSQDMASGYEQYF
once	TRBV24-1	TRBJ1-2	TRBD1	TGTGCCAGCAGTTACCGGGGACAGGGATTCGGCTACACCTTC	CASSYRGQGFGYTF
-	TRBV4-3	TRBJ1-4	-	TGCGCCAGCAGCCAAGGGGGGGGGCTGGCTAATGAAAAACTGTTTTTT	CASSQGGGLANEKLFF
-	TRBV6-2/TRBV6-3	TRBJ2-2	-	TGTGCCACTAGACAGGATTTCACCGGGGAGCTGTTTTTT	CATRQDFTGELFF
many	TRBV2	TRBJ2-7	TRBD2	TGTGCCAGCAGTGGGGACGTGGGACTACGCTACGAGCAGTACTTC	CASSGDVGLRYEQYF
many	TRBV9	TRBJ1-6	TRBD1	TGTGCCAGCAGCGTAGAAGGACAGGGTAACTCACCCCTCCACTTT	CASSVEGQGNSPLHF